This TCR beta chain was sequenced in a study of blood T cell repertoires in COVID-19. The wider study: Specimens from acute and convalescent COVID-19 originated in the United States, Italy and Spain. T cells, B-cell-depleted T cells, or PBMCs supplied cDNA or gDNA.

This clone is a singleton in its sample. The CDR3 has 15 residues. V shed 3 bases and J shed 9 bases, with 19 bases lying between them. The V gene's germline CDR1 is SGHNT and CDR2 YYREEE (reference sequence). Here immunoSEQ multiplex PCR was the method, and the copy in TCRdb shows in-frame clones only, minus some. Among roughly 100,000 clones listed, around 90% were seen once. The origin of this receptor is a human donor in a cohort sampled during active COVID-19. The chain links TRBV5-4 to TRBJ2-1; D is possibly TRBD1 (6 bases). Sequencing was done on a sample of peripheral blood. This CDR3 is CASSYFYGQLGEQFF. Written as DNA, the CDR3 is TGTGCCAGCAGCTACTTCTATGGACAGTTGGGTGAGCAGTTCTTC.